The clone carrying this TCR beta chain occurred a few times. CDR1 SGDLS and CDR2 YYNGEE come from the germline V gene. The CDR3 runs to 13 residues. Trimming removed 2 bases at V and 8 bases at J, with 13 bases between. The sample comes from a study of PD-L1 blockade in urothelial cancer. At the level of the study: Twenty-five out of 29 patients were men whose urothelial cancer was bladder-origin.

Profiled with immunoSEQ multiplex PCR; TCRdb holds only in-frame clones, not every one. The sample carries 71,000 or so clones, about 88% recorded once. Patients had locally advanced or metastatic urothelial carcinoma. The TCR was taken from a man between 60 and 75 years old with urothelial cancer. The input for sequencing was PBMCs, taken around atezolizumab (anti-PD-L1) treatment. The V call is TRBV9, the J call TRBJ1-2; D uncertain. CDR3 coding DNA: TGTGCCAGCAGCGTCCCGGGAGGGAGCGGCTACACCTTC. Amino acid sequence: CASSVPGGSGYTF.